These T cell receptor beta chains were read from a single sample in a study of blood T cell repertoires in COVID-19. The protocol was immunoSEQ multiplex PCR, while the TCRdb copy is restricted to in-frame clones and leaves out a portion. The sample yields about 73,000 clones, 84% seen once. Sequenced: peripheral blood. The source of these receptors is a human donor in a cohort sampled during active COVID-19. Both conserved end residues are part of each CDR3. D genes are given only for firm matches. The size of a clone is reported for some rows only, either as once, few or many, or as a class for expanded clones.

CDR3 protein	CDR3 DNA	J gene	clone size	D gene	V gene
CASSYDSGRRINYGYTF	TGCGCCAGCAGCTACGACTCCGGGAGAAGAATTAACTATGGCTACACCTTC	TRBJ1-2	NA	NA	TRBV4-1
CAISEFPGDEQYF	TGTGCCATCAGTGAGTTTCCGGGGGACGAGCAGTACTTC	TRBJ2-7	NA	NA	TRBV10-3
CASSEQAVGTEAFF	TGTGCCAGTAGTGAACAGGCGGTCGGCACTGAAGCTTTCTTT	TRBJ1-1	few	NA	TRBV19
CASSLGRGHSYEQYF	TGTGCCAGCAGCTTAGGCAGGGGGCACTCCTACGAGCAGTACTTC	TRBJ2-7	NA	TRBD1	TRBV11-2
CASSSVSSSGANVLTF	TGTGCCAGCAGCTCCGTCTCGAGCTCTGGGGCCAACGTCCTGACTTTC	TRBJ2-6	NA	NA	TRBV5-6
CASSVAREGAQYF	TGTGCCAGCAGCGTAGCCAGGGAGGGAGCCCAGTACTTC	TRBJ2-5	NA	TRBD2	TRBV6-2/TRBV6-3
CASSQLMAVRDSPLHF	TGTGCCAGCAGCCAGCTTATGGCAGTACGGGATTCACCCCTCCACTTT	TRBJ1-6	NA	NA	TRBV7-2
CASREMAGGTGELFF	TGTGCCAGCAGGGAGATGGCAGGGGGCACCGGGGAGCTGTTTTTT	TRBJ2-2	NA	TRBD1	TRBV2
CASSAKTSGGFQETQYF	TGTGCCAGCAGCGCAAAGACTAGCGGGGGTTTCCAAGAGACCCAGTACTTC	TRBJ2-5	NA	TRBD2	TRBV9
CASSLMSGNYEQFF	TGTGCCAGCAGCCTCATGTCGGGGAACTATGAGCAGTTCTTC	TRBJ2-1	NA	NA	TRBV7-2
CASSYSRGGPTEAFF	TGTGCCAGCAGTTACTCTCGTGGAGGACCAACTGAAGCTTTCTTT	TRBJ1-1	NA	NA	TRBV6-5
CASSRNRGSYNEQFF	TGCGCCAGCAGCCGAAACAGGGGCTCCTACAATGAGCAGTTCTTC	TRBJ2-1	NA	TRBD1	TRBV4-1